Below are 5 T cell receptor beta chains sequenced from a single sample in a study of blood T cells in healthy people across ages. Combining a sample-barcoded 5' primer with a J-beta primer mix, a second PCR ran for roughly 6 to 12 cycles. TCRdb re-called the 5' RACE reads through MiXCR, storing one row per CDR3 protein. The data show fewer than 2 million distinct CDR3 sequences, with 30% to 40% seen just once and 23% held by the top ten. Specimen: blood. All receptors come from a human donor in good health.

The DNA of the CDR3 is TGTGCCAGCAGTTTAACGGGACTTCTTACCTACAATGAGCAGTTCTTC. It is translated as CASSLTGLLTYNEQFF. The chain uses TRBV12-3 or TRBV12-4 and TRBJ2-1, with D perhaps matching TRBD2 (6 bases). There are 16 residues in the CDR3. Trimming shortened V by 2 bases and J by 2 bases, and 13 bases separated the two germline ends.

This clonotype was counted only a few times. The gene calls are TRBV7-2 and TRBJ2-5, with D perhaps being TRBD1 or TRBD2 (5 bases each). This CDR3 has 15 residues. Between the trimmed V and J ends, which lost 5 bases and 0 bases, there was a span of 13 bases. CDR1 and CDR2 from the germline V gene are SGHTA and FQGNSA. CDR3 loop: CASSPGTQYQETQYF. CDR3 DNA: TGTGCCAGCAGCCCCGGGACCCAGTACCAAGAGACCCAGTACTTC.

This clonotype was detected only a few times. V usage is TRBV6-6 and J usage is TRBJ2-1; 14 nucleotides align to TRBD2. Losses at the gene ends were 8 bases for V and 7 bases for J; bases not matched to a gene: 4. The V gene's germline CDR1 is MNHNY and CDR2 SVGAGI (reference sequence). The CDR3 is 14 amino acids. The CDR3 nucleotides are TGTGCCAGCTCGGGACTAGCGGGGGTTAATGAGCAGTTCTTC. The encoded protein is CASSGLAGVNEQFF.

The chain recombines TRBV29-1 with TRBJ1-2; no definite D call. Germline V CDR1 and CDR2: SQVTM, ANQGSEA. The V end was cut by 2 bases, the J end by 7 bases, with 11 bases between. The CDR3 loop spans 12 amino acids. CDR3 coding DNA: TGCAGCGTTGAAAGCCACTGGGTTGGCTACACCTTC. This translates into CSVESHWVGYTF.

This clonotype was seen more than once but under ten times. The rearrangement joins TRBV29-1 to TRBJ2-5; weak D call: TRBD1 (6 bases). This CDR3 is built from 13 residues. CDR1 and CDR2 from the germline V gene are SQVTM and ANQGSEA. The V end was cut by 4 bases, the J end by 3 bases, with 12 bases between. For the CDR3, the DNA is TGCAGCGTTGCCCGGGACATAGAAGAGACCCAGTACTTC. The encoded protein is CSVARDIEETQYF.